This T cell receptor (beta chain) was obtained from a study of CD8 T cells in ankylosing spondylitis. Study results and caveats: Previously reported in reactive arthritis synovial fluid and blood were some of the motif variants. The authors found the disease-linked clones to be CD8+ and relatively rare in peripheral blood. Clones linked to disease were reported to show significant enrichment in matched ankylosing spondylitis synovial fluid. Seven to nine highly homologous variants formed a TCR beta motif that appeared characteristic of ankylosing spondylitis blood.

CDR3 length: 15 amino acids. Unmatched junction bases numbered 8, after V lost 6 bases and J lost 4 bases. The germline V gene encodes CDR1 MNHNS and CDR2 SASEGT. This clonotype was counted a few times. Its specificity is not known. A quantitative 5'-RACE method, one with molecular barcodes, was used to make TCR beta libraries. MiXCR, applied by TCRdb to the 5' RACE reads, yields one record per CDR3 protein. Of 750,000 to 850,000 distinct CDR3 sequences listed, about an eighth are singletons. The chain recombines TRBV6-1 with TRBJ1-5, with 8 bases lining up with TRBD1. Source material: blood, either unsorted or a sorted T cell fraction (not recorded which). The sequence derives from a male donor with ankylosing spondylitis. DNA of the CDR3: TGTGCCAGCAGCCGGACAGGGCTAAATAATCAGCCCCAGCATTTT. Translation gives CASSRTGLNNQPQHF.